The clone carrying this T cell receptor (beta chain) appeared once. The antigen remains unidentified. This sample is drawn from a study of T cells and Merkel cell carcinoma outcomes. Here immunoSEQ multiplex PCR was the method, and the copy in TCRdb shows in-frame clones only, minus some. The sample lists 450 to 600 clones; under 95% were seen once. General study findings and limits: In Merkel cell carcinoma, repertoire and T-cell density reportedly predicted outcomes.

This CDR3 spans 15 amino acids. V lost 4 bases, J lost 7 bases, and 6 bases stayed unmatched. Germline V gene lookup returns CDR1 MNHEY and CDR2 SVGAGI. This clonotype was sampled from a human donor with Merkel cell carcinoma. The chain couples TRBV6-5 to TRBJ2-1; 11 bases map to TRBD1. The material sequenced was tumor tissue from Merkel cell carcinoma. CDR3: CASSSMDRGRNEQFF. Written as DNA, the CDR3 is TGTGCCAGCAGTTCCATGGACAGGGGGCGGAATGAGCAGTTCTTC.